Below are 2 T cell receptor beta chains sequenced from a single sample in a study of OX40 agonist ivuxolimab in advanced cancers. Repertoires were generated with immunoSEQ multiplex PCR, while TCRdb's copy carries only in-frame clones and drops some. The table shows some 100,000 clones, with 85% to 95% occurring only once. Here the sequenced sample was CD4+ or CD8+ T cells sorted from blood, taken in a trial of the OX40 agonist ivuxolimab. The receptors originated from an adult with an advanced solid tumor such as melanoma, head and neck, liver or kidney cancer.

DNA of the CDR3: TGTGCCAGCACCAAAGACACGAGGAACACTGAAGCTTTCTTT. It codes for CASTKDTRNTEAFF. This chain links TRBV6-5 with TRBJ1-1, with unresolved D. There are 14 residues in the CDR3. V gave up 7 bases and J gave up 1 base, with 13 bases separating them. Looked up from germline, CDR1 is MNHEY and CDR2 is SVGAGI.

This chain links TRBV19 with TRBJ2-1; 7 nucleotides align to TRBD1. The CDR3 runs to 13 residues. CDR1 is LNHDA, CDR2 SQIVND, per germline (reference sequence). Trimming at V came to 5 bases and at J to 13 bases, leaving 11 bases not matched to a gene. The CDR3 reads CASSGAEGTDQFF. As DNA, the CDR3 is TGTGCCAGTAGTGGAGCAGAGGGGACAGATCAGTTCTTC.